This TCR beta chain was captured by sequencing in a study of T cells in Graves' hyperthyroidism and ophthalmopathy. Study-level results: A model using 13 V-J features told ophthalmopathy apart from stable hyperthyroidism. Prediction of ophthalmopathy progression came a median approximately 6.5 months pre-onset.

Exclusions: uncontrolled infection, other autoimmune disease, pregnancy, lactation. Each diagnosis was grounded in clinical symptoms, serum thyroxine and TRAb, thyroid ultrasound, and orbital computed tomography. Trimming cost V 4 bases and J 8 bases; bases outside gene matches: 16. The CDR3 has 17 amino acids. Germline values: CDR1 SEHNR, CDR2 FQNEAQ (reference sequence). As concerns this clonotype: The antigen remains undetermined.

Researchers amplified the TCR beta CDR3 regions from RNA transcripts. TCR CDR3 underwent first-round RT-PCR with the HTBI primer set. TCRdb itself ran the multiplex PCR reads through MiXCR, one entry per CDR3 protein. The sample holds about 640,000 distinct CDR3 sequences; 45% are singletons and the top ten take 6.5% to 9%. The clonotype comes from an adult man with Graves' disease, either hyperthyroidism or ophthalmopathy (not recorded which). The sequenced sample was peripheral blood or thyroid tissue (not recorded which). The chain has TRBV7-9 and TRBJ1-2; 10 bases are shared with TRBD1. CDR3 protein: CASSSTLGTGDLSGYTF. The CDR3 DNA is TGTGCCAGCAGCTCGACCCTTGGGACAGGGGATCTATCAGGCTACACCTTC. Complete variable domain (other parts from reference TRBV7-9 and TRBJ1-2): DTGVSQNPRHKITKRGQNVTFRCDPISEHNRLYWYRQTLGQGPEFLTYFQNEAQLEKSRLLSDRFSAERPKGSFSTLEIQRTEQGDSAMYLCASSSTLGTGDLSGYTFGSGTRLTVV.